This record looks at one T cell receptor beta chain sequence and its context. The target antigen is unknown. Donors in the study were healthy people who gave bone marrow. This sample is part of a study of cytomegalovirus exposure and HLA in healthy donors. Study outcomes and limitations: Cytomegalovirus status was reportedly diagnosed by the classifier with high specificity and sensitivity. Associated with cytomegalovirus, according to the listing, were 150 to 200 TCR beta chains.

V gave up 0 bases and J gave up 3 bases, with 16 bases separating them. Germline V CDR1 and CDR2: MGHRA, YSYEKL. The CDR3 is made up of 17 amino acids. With 60 Vbeta and 13 Jbeta primers, the PCR was carried out. Assay used: immunoSEQ multiplex PCR; TCRdb lists only in-frame clones, some missing. Of about 90,000 clones in the sample, about 88% were seen once. The rearrangement uses TRBV4-1 and TRBJ2-3, with D perhaps matching TRBD2 (5 bases). Sequences were obtained from PBMCs. The clonotype was recovered from a young man in good health and CMV-seronegative. The CDR3 reads CASSQDRAAGQTDTQYF. The CDR3 nucleotides read TGCGCCAGCAGCCAAGATAGAGCGGCAGGTCAAACAGATACGCAGTATTTT.